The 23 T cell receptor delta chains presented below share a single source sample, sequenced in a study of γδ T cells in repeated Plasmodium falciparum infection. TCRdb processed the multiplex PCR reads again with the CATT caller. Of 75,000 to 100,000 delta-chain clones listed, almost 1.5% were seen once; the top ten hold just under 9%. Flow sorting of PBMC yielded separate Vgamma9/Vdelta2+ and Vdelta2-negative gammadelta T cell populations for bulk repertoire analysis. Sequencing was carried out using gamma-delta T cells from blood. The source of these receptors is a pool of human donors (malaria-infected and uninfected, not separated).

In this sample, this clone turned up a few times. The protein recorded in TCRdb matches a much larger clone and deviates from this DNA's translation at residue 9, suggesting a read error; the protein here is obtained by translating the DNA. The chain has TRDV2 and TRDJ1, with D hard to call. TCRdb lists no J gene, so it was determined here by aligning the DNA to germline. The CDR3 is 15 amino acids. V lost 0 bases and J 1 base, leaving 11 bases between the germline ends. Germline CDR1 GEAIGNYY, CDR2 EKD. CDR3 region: CACDTGGTRTDKLIF. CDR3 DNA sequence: TGTGCCTGTGACACCGGAGGGACTCGCACCGATAAACTCATCTTT.

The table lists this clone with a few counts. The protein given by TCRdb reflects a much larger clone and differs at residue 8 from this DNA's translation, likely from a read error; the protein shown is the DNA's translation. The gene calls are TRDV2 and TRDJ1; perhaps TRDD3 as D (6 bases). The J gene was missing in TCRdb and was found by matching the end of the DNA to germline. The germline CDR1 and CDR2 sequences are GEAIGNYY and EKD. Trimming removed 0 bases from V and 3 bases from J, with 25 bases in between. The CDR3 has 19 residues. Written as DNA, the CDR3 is TGTGCCTGTGACACCGTCGGCTTCGAGGGTGGGATAAGGGCCGATAAACTCATCTTT. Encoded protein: CACDTVGFEGGIRADKLIF.

CDR3 nucleotides: TGTGCTCTTGGGGAACTAAAAACGTCCTGGGGGACATACGAACGAATGGGCAGATACACCGATAAACTCATCTTT. It is translated as CALGELKTSWGTYERMGRYTDKLIF. This chain connects TRDV1 to TRDJ1; 8 positions agree with TRDD3. TCRdb carries no J gene annotation; the J gene was assigned here by matching the DNA with germline. V trimming: 0 bases; J trimming: 0 bases; junction bases outside the gene matches: 30. From germline, CDR1 is TSWWSYY and CDR2 QGS. This CDR3 has 25 amino acids.

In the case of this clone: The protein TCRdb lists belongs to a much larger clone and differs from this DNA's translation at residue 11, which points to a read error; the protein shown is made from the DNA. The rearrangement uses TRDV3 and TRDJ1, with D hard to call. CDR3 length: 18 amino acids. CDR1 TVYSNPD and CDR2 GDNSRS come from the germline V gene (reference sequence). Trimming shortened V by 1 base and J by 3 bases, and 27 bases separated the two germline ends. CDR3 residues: CAFMDSRSAELRADKLIF. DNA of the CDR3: TGTGCCTTTATGGATTCGAGGAGCGCCGAGCTCAGGGCCGATAAACTCATCTTT.

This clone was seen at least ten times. CDR3 region: CALGGTFLLPYWGSYTDKLIF. The CDR3 bases are TGTGCTCTTGGGGGCACCTTCCTACTACCGTACTGGGGGTCTTACACCGATAAACTCATCTTT. The chain carries TRDV1 and TRDJ1; weak D call: TRDD2 (9 bases). The germline V gene encodes CDR1 TSWWSYY and CDR2 QGS. V shed 4 bases and J shed 0 bases, with 30 bases lying between them. The CDR3 spans 21 residues.

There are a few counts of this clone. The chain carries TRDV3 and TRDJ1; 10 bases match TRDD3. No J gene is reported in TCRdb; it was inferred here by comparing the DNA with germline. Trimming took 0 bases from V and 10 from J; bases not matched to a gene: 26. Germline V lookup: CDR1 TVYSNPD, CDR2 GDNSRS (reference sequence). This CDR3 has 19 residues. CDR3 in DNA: TGTGCCTTTAGCTACCCCACTTTCCACAGTACTGGGGGATTAAACGGACTCATCTTT. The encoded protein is CAFSYPTFHSTGGLNGLIF.

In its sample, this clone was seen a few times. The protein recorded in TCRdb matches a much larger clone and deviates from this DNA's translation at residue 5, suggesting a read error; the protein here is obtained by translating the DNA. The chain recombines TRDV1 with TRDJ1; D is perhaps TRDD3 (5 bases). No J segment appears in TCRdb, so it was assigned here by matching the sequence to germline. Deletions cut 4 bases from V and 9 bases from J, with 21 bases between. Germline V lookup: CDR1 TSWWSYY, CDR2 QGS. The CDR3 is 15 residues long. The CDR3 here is CALGALGYLWAQLIF. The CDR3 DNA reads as TGTGCTCTTGGGGCCTTGGGGTACCTGTGGGCACAACTCATCTTT.

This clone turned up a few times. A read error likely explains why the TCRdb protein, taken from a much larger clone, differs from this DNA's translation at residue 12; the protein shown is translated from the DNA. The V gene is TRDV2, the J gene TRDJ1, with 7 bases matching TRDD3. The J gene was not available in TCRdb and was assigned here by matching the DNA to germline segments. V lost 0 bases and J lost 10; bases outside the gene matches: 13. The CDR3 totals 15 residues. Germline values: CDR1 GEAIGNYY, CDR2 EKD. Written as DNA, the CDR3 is TGTGCCTGTGACACCCTTGGTGTGGGGGACCATAGACTCATCTTT. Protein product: CACDTLGVGDHRLIF.

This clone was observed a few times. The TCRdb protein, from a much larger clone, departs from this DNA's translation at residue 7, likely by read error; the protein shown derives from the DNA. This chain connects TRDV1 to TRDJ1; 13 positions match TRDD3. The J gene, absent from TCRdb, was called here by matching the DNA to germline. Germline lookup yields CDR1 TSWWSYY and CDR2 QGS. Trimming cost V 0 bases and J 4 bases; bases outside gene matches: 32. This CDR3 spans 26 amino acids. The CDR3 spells CALGELERFPQKAYWGIRGRVDKLIF. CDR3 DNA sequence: TGTGCTCTTGGGGAACTAGAAAGGTTCCCCCAAAAGGCGTACTGGGGGATACGGGGAAGGGTCGATAAACTCATCTTT.

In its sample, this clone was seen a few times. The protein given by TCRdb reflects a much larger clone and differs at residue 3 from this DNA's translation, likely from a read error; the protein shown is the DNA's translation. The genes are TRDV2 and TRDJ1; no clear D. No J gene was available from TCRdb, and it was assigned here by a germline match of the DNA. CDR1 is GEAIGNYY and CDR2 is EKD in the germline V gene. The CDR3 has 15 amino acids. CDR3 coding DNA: TGTGCCCGTGACACCGTCTCGACCTACACCGATAAACTCATCTTT. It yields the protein CARDTVSTYTDKLIF.

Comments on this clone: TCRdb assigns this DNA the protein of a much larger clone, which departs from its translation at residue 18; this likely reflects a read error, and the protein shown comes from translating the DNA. The CDR3 DNA reads as TGTGCTCTTGGGGAAATCTTGTGCCTCACCGACTTTTTCCACCCCTATAAACCCATCTTT. It codes for CALGEILCLTDFFHPYKPIF. The V segment is TRDV1, and no J call was made. The CDR3 sequence is 20 residues long. Germline lookup yields CDR1 TSWWSYY and CDR2 QGS.

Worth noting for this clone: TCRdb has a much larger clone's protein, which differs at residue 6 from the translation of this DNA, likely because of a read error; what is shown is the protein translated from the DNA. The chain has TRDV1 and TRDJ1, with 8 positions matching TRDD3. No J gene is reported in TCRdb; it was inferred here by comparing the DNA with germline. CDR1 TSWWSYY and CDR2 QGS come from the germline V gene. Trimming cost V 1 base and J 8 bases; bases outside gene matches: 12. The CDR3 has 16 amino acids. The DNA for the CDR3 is TGTGCTCTTGGGGAACCTCGGACCTGGGGGAGTACAAAACTCATCTTT. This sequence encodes CALGEPRTWGSTKLIF.

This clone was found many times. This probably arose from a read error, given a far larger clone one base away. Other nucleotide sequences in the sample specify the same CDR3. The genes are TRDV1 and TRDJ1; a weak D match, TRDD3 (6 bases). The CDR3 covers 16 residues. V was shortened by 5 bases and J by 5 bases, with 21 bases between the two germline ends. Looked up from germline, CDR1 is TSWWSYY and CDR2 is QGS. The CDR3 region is CALGLPRKGIEDKLIF. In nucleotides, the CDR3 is TGTGCTCTTGGGCTACCTAGGAAAGGGATAGAAGATAAACTCATCTTT.

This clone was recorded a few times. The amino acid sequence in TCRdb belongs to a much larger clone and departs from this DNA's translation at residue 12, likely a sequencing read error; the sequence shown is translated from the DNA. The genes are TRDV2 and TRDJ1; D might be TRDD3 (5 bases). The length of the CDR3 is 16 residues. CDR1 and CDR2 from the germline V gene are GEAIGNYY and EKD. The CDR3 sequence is CACDTVGHRQTGKLIF. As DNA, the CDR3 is TGTGCCTGTGACACCGTGGGGCATCGCCAGACCGGTAAACTCATCTTT.

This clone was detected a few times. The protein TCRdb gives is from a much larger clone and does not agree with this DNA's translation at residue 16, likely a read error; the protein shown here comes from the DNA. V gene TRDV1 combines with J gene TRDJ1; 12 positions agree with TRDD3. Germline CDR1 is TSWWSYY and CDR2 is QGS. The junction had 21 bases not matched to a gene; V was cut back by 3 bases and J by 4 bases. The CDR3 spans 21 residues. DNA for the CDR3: TGTGCTCTTGGGGACCCCCCTAGAGGGCTGGGGGATACGATGCGCATCGATAAACTCATCTTT. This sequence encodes CALGDPPRGLGDTMRIDKLIF.

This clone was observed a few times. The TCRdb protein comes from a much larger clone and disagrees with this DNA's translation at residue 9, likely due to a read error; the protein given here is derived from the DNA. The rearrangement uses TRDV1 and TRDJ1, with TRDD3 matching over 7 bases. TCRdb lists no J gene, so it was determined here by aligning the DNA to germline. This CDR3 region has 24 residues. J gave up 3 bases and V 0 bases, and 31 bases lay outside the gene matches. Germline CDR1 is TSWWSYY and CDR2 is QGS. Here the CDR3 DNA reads TGTGCTCTTGGGGAACTTATTCTACCCTCCCTCCAAAGGTCCGGGGGGATTAACTCCGATAAACTCATCTTT. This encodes CALGELILPSLQRSGGINSDKLIF.

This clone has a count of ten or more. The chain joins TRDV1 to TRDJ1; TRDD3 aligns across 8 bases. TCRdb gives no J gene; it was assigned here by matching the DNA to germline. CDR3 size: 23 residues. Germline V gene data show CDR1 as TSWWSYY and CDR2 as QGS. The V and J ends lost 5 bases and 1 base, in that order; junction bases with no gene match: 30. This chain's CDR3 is CALGNLRIPLVKVLGVITDKLIF. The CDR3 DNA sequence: TGTGCTCTTGGGAACCTCCGAATTCCGCTTGTTAAAGTACTGGGGGTTATCACCGATAAACTCATCTTT.

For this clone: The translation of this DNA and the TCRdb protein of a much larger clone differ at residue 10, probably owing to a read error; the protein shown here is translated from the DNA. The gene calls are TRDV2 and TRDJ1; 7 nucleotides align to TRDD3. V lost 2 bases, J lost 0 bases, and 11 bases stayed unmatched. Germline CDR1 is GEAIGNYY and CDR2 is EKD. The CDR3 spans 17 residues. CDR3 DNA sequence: TGTGCCTGTGACAGAGTCGGGATACCCTCCTACACCGATAAACTCATCTTT. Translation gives CACDRVGIPSYTDKLIF.

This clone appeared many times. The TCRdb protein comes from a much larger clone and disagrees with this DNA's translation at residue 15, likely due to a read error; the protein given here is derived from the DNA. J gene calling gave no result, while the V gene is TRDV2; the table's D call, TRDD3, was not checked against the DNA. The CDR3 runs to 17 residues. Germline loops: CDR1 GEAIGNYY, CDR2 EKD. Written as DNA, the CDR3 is TGTGCCTGTGACCCCCTACTGGGGGATAACGGGGCCGATAAACCCATCTTT. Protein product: CACDPLLGDNGADKPIF.

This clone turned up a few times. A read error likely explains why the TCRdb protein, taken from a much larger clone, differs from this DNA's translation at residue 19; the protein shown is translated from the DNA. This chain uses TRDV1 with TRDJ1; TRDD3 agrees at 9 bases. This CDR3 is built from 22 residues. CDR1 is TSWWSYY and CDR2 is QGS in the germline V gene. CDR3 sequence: CALGDLSEETDLGDKGTDILIF. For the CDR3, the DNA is TGTGCTCTTGGGGACCTGTCGGAGGAGACTGACTTGGGGGATAAAGGCACCGATATACTCATCTTT.

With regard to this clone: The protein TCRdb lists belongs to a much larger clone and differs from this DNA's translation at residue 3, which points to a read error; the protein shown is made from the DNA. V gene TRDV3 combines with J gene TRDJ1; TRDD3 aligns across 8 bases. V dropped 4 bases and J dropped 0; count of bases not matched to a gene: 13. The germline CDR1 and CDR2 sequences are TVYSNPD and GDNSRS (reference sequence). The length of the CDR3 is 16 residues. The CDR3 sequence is CASRNGGSSYTDKLIF. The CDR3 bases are TGTGCCTCTAGGAATGGGGGATCCAGTTACACCGATAAACTCATCTTT. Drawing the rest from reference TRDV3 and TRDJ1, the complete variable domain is CDKVTQSSPDQTVASGSEVVLLCTYDTVYSNPDLFWYRIRPDYSFQFVFYGDNSRSEGADFTQGRFSVKHILTQKAFHLVISPVRTEDSATYYCASRNGGSSYTDKLIFGKGTRVTVEP.

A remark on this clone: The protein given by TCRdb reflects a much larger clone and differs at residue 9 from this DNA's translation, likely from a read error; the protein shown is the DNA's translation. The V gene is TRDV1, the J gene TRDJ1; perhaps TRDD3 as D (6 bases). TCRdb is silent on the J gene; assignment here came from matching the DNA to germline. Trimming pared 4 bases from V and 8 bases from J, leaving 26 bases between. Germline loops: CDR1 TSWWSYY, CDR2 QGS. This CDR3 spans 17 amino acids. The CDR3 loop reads CALGGRCTGSGDKKLIF. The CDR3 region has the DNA TGTGCTCTTGGGGGACGTTGCACCGGATCTGGGGACAAAAAACTCATCTTT.

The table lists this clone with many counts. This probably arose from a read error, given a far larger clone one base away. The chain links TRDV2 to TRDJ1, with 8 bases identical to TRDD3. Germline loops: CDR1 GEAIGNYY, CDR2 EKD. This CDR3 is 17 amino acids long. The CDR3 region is CACDTVGGSGVTDKPIF. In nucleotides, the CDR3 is TGTGCCTGTGACACCGTTGGGGGATCCGGGGTCACCGATAAACCCATCTTT.